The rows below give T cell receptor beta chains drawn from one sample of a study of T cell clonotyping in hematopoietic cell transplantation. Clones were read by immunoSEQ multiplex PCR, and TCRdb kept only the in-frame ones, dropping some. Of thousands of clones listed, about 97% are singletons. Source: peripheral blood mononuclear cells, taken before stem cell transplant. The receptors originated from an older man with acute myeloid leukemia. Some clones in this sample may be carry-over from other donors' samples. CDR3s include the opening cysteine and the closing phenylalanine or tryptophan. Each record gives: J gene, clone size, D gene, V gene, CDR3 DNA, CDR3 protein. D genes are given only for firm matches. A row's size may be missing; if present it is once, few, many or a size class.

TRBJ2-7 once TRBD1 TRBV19 TGTGCCAGTTCCACTACAGGGGGAGGCGAGCAGTACTTC CASSTTGGGEQYF
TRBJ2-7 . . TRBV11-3 TGTGCCAGCAGCCACGGACAGACCTCCTACGAGCAGTACTTC CASSHGQTSYEQYF
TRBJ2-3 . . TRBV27 TGTGCCAGCAGTTTATCGGTTCGAGTGGTTACGCAGTATTTT CASSLSVRVVTQYF
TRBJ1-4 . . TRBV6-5 TGTGCCAGCGCGTGGGTAGCTAATGAAAAACTGTTTTTT CASAWVANEKLFF
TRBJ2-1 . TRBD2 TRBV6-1 TGTGCCAGCAGTTCGCGGGAGGGGGGGGATGAGCAGTTCTTC CASSSREGGDEQFF
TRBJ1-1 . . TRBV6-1 TGTGCCAGCTTGGCCAGGGGAAGAATCCCTGAAGCTTTCTTT CASLARGRIPEAFF
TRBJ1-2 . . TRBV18 TGTGCCAGCTCACCGGGAGGCGTTTATGGCTACACCTTC CASSPGGVYGYTF
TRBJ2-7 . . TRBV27 TGTGCCAGCCCCCGGAGAGGCCCTCCGCTGTCCTACGAGCAGTACTTC CASPRRGPPLSYEQYF
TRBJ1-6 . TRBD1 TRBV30 TGTGCCTGGAGTGGAGGGACAGGCTTTCATTCACCCCTCCACTTT CAWSGGTGFHSPLHF
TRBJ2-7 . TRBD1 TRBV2 TGTGCCAGCAGCGAAGGGACAGGGGACGAGCAGTACTTC CASSEGTGDEQYF
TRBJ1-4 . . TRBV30 TGTGCCTGGAGTGTAGGATTGGGGACTAATGAAAAACTGTTTTTT CAWSVGLGTNEKLFF
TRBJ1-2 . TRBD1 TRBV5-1 TGCGCCAGCAGCTTTTCCGGGACAGGAGTCTATGGCTACACCTTC CASSFSGTGVYGYTF
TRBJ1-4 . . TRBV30 TGTGCCTGGGGCGGAGATAATGAAAAACTGTTTTTT CAWGGDNEKLFF
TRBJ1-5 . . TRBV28 TGTGCCAGCAGTTTACCATCAAGCAATCAGCCCCAGCATTTT CASSLPSSNQPQHF
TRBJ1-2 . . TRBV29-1 TGCAGCGTTGAAGAGGGAGCACAATTTAACTATGGCTACACCTTC CSVEEGAQFNYGYTF
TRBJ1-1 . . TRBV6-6 TGTGCCAGCAACACGCCCGGGGCTGAAGCTTTCTTT CASNTPGAEAFF
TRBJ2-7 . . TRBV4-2 TGTGCCAGCAGCCAAAGGACGGCAGACGAGCAGTACTTC CASSQRTADEQYF
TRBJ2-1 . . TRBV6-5 TGTGCCAGCAGTTACGGCAGCACCAATGAGCAGTTCTTC CASSYGSTNEQFF
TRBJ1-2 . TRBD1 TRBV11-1 TGTGCCAGCAGCTTTCGACAGGGACCTGGCACCTTC CASSFRQGPGTF
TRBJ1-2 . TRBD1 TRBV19 TGTGCCAGTAGTATAGAGTCGACAGGGGGGGACTACACCTTC CASSIESTGGDYTF